Listed below are T cell receptor beta chains from one sample, sequenced in a study of cytomegalovirus exposure and HLA in healthy donors. Using immunoSEQ multiplex PCR, the repertoire was profiled, and TCRdb retains in-frame clones only, with some absent. This sample has 100,000 to 150,000 clones, with over 60% found just once. Material for sequencing was PBMCs. The source of these receptors is a female donor in good health and CMV-seronegative. The CDR3 runs from the conserved cysteine through the conserved F or W. A D gene is named only where the DNA matches it firmly. The size field is filled for only some rows; it gives once, few, many or a size class.

clone size	V gene	J gene	D gene	CDR3 protein	CDR3 DNA
.	TRBV5-1	TRBJ1-4	TRBD1	CASSLGQESTNEKLFF	TGCGCCAGCAGCCTCGGACAGGAGTCAACTAATGAAAAACTGTTTTTT
.	TRBV19	TRBJ1-3	TRBD1	CASESGDSGNTIYF	TGTGCCAGTGAGTCTGGGGACAGTGGAAACACCATATATTTT
.	TRBV13	TRBJ2-2	.	CASSPGLNTGELFF	TGTGCCAGCAGCCCCGGACTTAACACCGGGGAGCTGTTTTTT
.	TRBV19	TRBJ2-7	.	CASSIAGNPHEQYF	TGTGCCAGTAGTATAGCGGGGAACCCTCACGAGCAGTACTTC
.	TRBV30	TRBJ1-4	TRBD1	CACTELAGGEKLFF	TGTGCCTGCACGGAGCTTGCAGGGGGTGAAAAACTGTTTTTT
.	TRBV2	TRBJ2-3	TRBD2	CASCHLSGVTDTQYF	TGTGCCAGCTGCCACCTTAGCGGGGTCACAGATACGCAGTATTTT
.	TRBV11-3	TRBJ2-3	TRBD1	CASSTRTGADTQYF	TGTGCCAGCAGCACCCGGACAGGGGCAGATACGCAGTATTTT
.	TRBV18	TRBJ1-1	.	CASSPSRVWEVAFF	TGTGCCAGCTCACCATCGAGGGTATGGGAAGTGGCTTTCTTT
.	TRBV4-1	TRBJ2-7	.	CASSQGRIYEQYF	TGCGCCAGCAGCCAAGGCAGGATTTACGAGCAGTACTTC
.	TRBV5-4	TRBJ2-5	.	CASSLVGRFQETQYF	TGTGCCAGCAGCTTGGTTGGCAGGTTCCAAGAGACCCAGTACTTC
.	TRBV28	TRBJ2-3	.	CASTLGGRTADTQYF	TGTGCCAGCACCCTAGGGGGACGCACGGCAGATACGCAGTATTTT
.	TRBV5-6	TRBJ2-3	.	CASSLLGGRFTDTQYF	TGTGCCAGCAGCCTGCTCGGCGGGCGCTTCACAGATACGCAGTATTTT
.	TRBV6-1	TRBJ1-1	.	CASSSRGYTEAFF	TGTGCCAGCAGTTCCCGGGGGTACACTGAAGCTTTCTTT
once	TRBV13	TRBJ2-4	TRBD2	CASSSGGALAKNIQYF	TGTGCCAGCAGCTCGGGGGGAGCTCTAGCCAAAAACATTCAGTACTTC
.	TRBV19	TRBJ1-4	.	CASSIWSGGEKLFF	TGTGCCAGTAGTATCTGGTCAGGAGGAGAAAAACTGTTTTTT
.	TRBV5-1	TRBJ1-1	.	CASSLFAGERAFF	TGCGCCAGCAGCTTGTTCGCAGGGGAGAGAGCTTTCTTT
.	TRBV6-6	TRBJ2-1	.	CASSSGEKSGNEQFF	TGTGCCAGCAGTTCGGGGGAGAAGTCAGGCAATGAGCAGTTCTTC
.	TRBV11-2	TRBJ2-2	TRBD2	CASSTLRGGVTGELFF	TGTGCCAGCAGCACGCTACGCGGGGGAGTCACCGGGGAGCTGTTTTTT
.	TRBV6-5	TRBJ1-1	TRBD1	CASSYGTASTEAFF	TGTGCCAGCAGTTACGGGACAGCCAGCACTGAAGCTTTCTTT
.	TRBV5-1	TRBJ1-4	.	CASSLSQVGEKLFF	TGCGCCAGCAGCTTGAGTCAGGTTGGGGAAAAACTGTTTTTT
.	TRBV9	TRBJ1-5	.	CASSVGEGGQPQHF	TGTGCCAGCAGCGTAGGGGAGGGCGGTCAGCCCCAGCATTTT
.	TRBV19	TRBJ2-1	TRBD2	CATSSGRKGGNEQFF	TGTGCCACCTCTAGCGGGCGGAAGGGAGGCAATGAGCAGTTCTTC
.	TRBV7-9	TRBJ1-2	TRBD1	CASSLWDRAYGYTF	TGTGCCAGCAGCTTATGGGACAGGGCCTATGGCTACACCTTC
.	TRBV14	TRBJ2-6	.	CASSHASVLTF	TGTGCCAGCAGCCATGCCAGCGTCCTGACTTTC
.	TRBV28	TRBJ2-5	.	CATYGQGGETQYF	TGTGCCACCTACGGACAGGGAGGGGAGACCCAGTACTTC
.	TRBV2	TRBJ2-7	TRBD1	CASSGLGQGTYEQYF	TGTGCCAGCAGTGGACTTGGACAGGGGACCTACGAGCAGTACTTC
few	TRBV9	TRBJ2-7	TRBD1	CASSATDRVHEQYF	TGTGCCAGCAGCGCAACGGACAGGGTCCACGAGCAGTACTTC
once	TRBV18	TRBJ1-1	.	CASSPTWGVSPEAFF	TGTGCCAGCTCACCAACTTGGGGGGTTAGTCCTGAAGCTTTCTTT
few	TRBV10-2	TRBJ1-2	TRBD1	CASSPTGAGNYGYTF	TGCGCCAGCAGCCCGACAGGGGCCGGGAACTATGGCTACACCTTC
few	TRBV7-9	TRBJ2-5	.	CSSSLGGQLQETQYF	TGTTCCAGCAGCTTAGGTGGACAACTACAAGAGACCCAGTACTTC
.	TRBV6-5	TRBJ2-1	.	CASRGFTTGEQFF	TGTGCCAGCAGGGGGTTTACGACGGGGGAGCAGTTCTTC
.	TRBV7-9	TRBJ2-7	TRBD2	CASSSPSGGTWEQYF	TGTGCCAGCAGCTCCCCTAGCGGGGGGACCTGGGAGCAGTACTTC
.	TRBV18	TRBJ2-7	TRBD1	CASSRTGNDYEQYF	TGTGCCAGCTCGCGGACAGGGAACGACTACGAGCAGTACTTC
.	TRBV25-1	TRBJ1-4	TRBD1	CASSAGTGVNEKLFF	TGTGCCAGCAGTGCCGGGACAGGGGTTAATGAAAAACTGTTTTTT